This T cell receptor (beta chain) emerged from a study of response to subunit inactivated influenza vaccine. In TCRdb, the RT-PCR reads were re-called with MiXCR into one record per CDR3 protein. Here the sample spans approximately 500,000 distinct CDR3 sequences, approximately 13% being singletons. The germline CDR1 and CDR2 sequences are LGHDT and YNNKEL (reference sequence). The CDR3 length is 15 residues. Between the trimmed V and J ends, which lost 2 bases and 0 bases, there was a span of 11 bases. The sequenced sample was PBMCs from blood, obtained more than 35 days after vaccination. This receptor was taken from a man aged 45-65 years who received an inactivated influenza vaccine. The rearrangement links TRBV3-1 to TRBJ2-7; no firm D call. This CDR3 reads CASSQLDTSSYEQYF. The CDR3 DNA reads TGTGCCAGCAGCCAACTTGACACGAGCTCCTACGAGCAGTACTTC.